Listed below are T cell receptor beta chains from one sample, sequenced in a study of CD8 T cells in ankylosing spondylitis. In TCRdb, the 5' RACE reads were re-called with MiXCR into one record per CDR3 protein. The sample contains around 390,000 distinct CDR3 sequences, 20% to 25% of which appear only once. The sample consisted of blood, either unsorted or a sorted T cell fraction (not recorded which). These receptor sequences come from a male donor with ankylosing spondylitis. CDR3s include the opening cysteine and the closing phenylalanine or tryptophan. The D gene is left open where the match is weak. Size is omitted from some rows. Given values are once, few, many or a class for expanded clones.

abundance: few
d_gene: TRBD2
j_gene: TRBJ2-1
v_gene: TRBV11-1
CDR3nt: TGTGCCAGCAGCTTTTCTACGGGAGGCGCCTACAATGAGCAGTTCTTC
CDR3aa: CASSFSTGGAYNEQFF

abundance: once
d_gene: .
j_gene: TRBJ2-2
v_gene: TRBV6-5
CDR3nt: TGTGCCTGCAGTTACGGTCTGGTCGGCACCGGGGAGCTGTTTTTT
CDR3aa: CACSYGLVGTGELFF

abundance: few
d_gene: TRBD2
j_gene: TRBJ2-3
v_gene: TRBV20-1
CDR3nt: TGCAGTGCTAGAGATTTTCAACTAGCGGGAGTGAAAGATACGCAGTATTTT
CDR3aa: CSARDFQLAGVKDTQYF

abundance: .
d_gene: .
j_gene: TRBJ2-6
v_gene: TRBV9
CDR3nt: TGTGCCAGCAGCTGGGGGGCTCCCTCTGGGGCCAACGTCCTGACTTTC
CDR3aa: CASSWGAPSGANVLTF

abundance: once
d_gene: TRBD1
j_gene: TRBJ2-2
v_gene: TRBV7-9
CDR3nt: TGTGCCAGCAGCTACACAGGGGAATACACCGGGGAGCTGTTTTTT
CDR3aa: CASSYTGEYTGELFF

abundance: .
d_gene: .
j_gene: TRBJ2-7
v_gene: TRBV20-1
CDR3nt: TGCAGTGCTAGCGATCAGACCTACGAGCAGTACTTC
CDR3aa: CSASDQTYEQYF

abundance: .
d_gene: .
j_gene: TRBJ2-1
v_gene: TRBV7-3
CDR3nt: TGTGCCAGCAGCTTATACGGCACCGATGAGCAGTTCTTC
CDR3aa: CASSLYGTDEQFF

abundance: .
d_gene: TRBD2
j_gene: TRBJ2-7
v_gene: TRBV10-3
CDR3nt: TGTGCCATCAGTGACCTAGCGGGAGAGGCCTACGAGCAGTACTTC
CDR3aa: CAISDLAGEAYEQYF

abundance: .
d_gene: .
j_gene: TRBJ1-5
v_gene: TRBV6-6
CDR3nt: TGTGCCAGCAGTTATTATCTGCAGCCCCAGCATTTT
CDR3aa: CASSYYLQPQHF

abundance: .
d_gene: TRBD2
j_gene: TRBJ2-5
v_gene: TRBV20-1
CDR3nt: TGCAGTGCTAGAGATAGCGGGACGAGTCAAGAGACCCAGTACTTC
CDR3aa: CSARDSGTSQETQYF

abundance: .
d_gene: .
j_gene: TRBJ2-7
v_gene: TRBV7-9
CDR3nt: TGTGCCAGCAGCTTAAGGGGCAATTACGAGCAGTACTTC
CDR3aa: CASSLRGNYEQYF

abundance: many
d_gene: .
j_gene: TRBJ2-7
v_gene: TRBV5-1
CDR3nt: TGCGCCAGCAGCTTGGAAGTCGGCTACGAGCAGTACTTC
CDR3aa: CASSLEVGYEQYF

abundance: many
d_gene: .
j_gene: TRBJ2-2
v_gene: TRBV5-1
CDR3nt: TGCGCCAGCAGAAGCACCGGGGAGCTGTTTTTT
CDR3aa: CASRSTGELFF

abundance: few
d_gene: .
j_gene: TRBJ2-1
v_gene: TRBV7-2
CDR3nt: TGTGCCAGCAGTTTAATACTGGGGAGGCATGAGCAGTTCTTC
CDR3aa: CASSLILGRHEQFF

abundance: few
d_gene: .
j_gene: TRBJ1-2
v_gene: TRBV5-1
CDR3nt: TGCGCCAGCACGCGGGGGCCAGGCACAACGCCTTCTGGCTACACCTTC
CDR3aa: CASTRGPGTTPSGYTF

abundance: .
d_gene: .
j_gene: TRBJ2-7
v_gene: TRBV5-1
CDR3nt: TGCGCCAGCAGCTTGTGGGCCCGGTTCCCCTCCTACGAGCAGTACTTC
CDR3aa: CASSLWARFPSYEQYF

abundance: .
d_gene: TRBD2
j_gene: TRBJ2-2
v_gene: TRBV4-2
CDR3nt: TGTGCCAGCAGCCAAGAGGGACTAATGAACACCGGGGAGCTGTTTTTT
CDR3aa: CASSQEGLMNTGELFF

abundance: few
d_gene: .
j_gene: TRBJ2-2
v_gene: TRBV2
CDR3nt: TGTGCCAGCAGTGAATTGCGGGCCGGGGAGCTGTTTTTT
CDR3aa: CASSELRAGELFF

abundance: many
d_gene: TRBD1
j_gene: TRBJ2-2
v_gene: TRBV7-3
CDR3nt: TGTGCCAGCAGCTCGACAGGGGCGAGCGGGGAGCTGTTTTTT
CDR3aa: CASSSTGASGELFF

abundance: .
d_gene: .
j_gene: TRBJ2-5
v_gene: TRBV5-1
CDR3nt: TGCGCCAGCAGCTCAGGACAATTGGTTGAGACCCAGTACTTC
CDR3aa: CASSSGQLVETQYF

abundance: .
d_gene: .
j_gene: TRBJ2-5
v_gene: TRBV7-2
CDR3nt: TGTGCCAGCAGCCCCCTCGGCGGTTTCCAAGAGACCCAGTACTTC
CDR3aa: CASSPLGGFQETQYF

abundance: .
d_gene: TRBD2
j_gene: TRBJ2-3
v_gene: TRBV9
CDR3nt: TGTGCCAGCAGCGTAGGTAGCGGGGGGAACTTATTCACAGATACGCAGTATTTT
CDR3aa: CASSVGSGGNLFTDTQYF

abundance: .
d_gene: .
j_gene: TRBJ1-6
v_gene: TRBV7-9
CDR3nt: TGTGCCAGCAGCTTAGAAGTCGGCAGTAATTCACCCCTCCACTTT
CDR3aa: CASSLEVGSNSPLHF

abundance: few
d_gene: .
j_gene: TRBJ1-5
v_gene: TRBV6-5
CDR3nt: TGTGCCAGCAGTTACTCGTGGGGGGGCGAGGGCAATCAGCCCCAGCATTTT
CDR3aa: CASSYSWGGEGNQPQHF

abundance: .
d_gene: .
j_gene: TRBJ1-1
v_gene: TRBV3-1
CDR3nt: TGTGCCAGCAGCCAAGACAAAACGCCGCGGAGGGCTTTCTTT
CDR3aa: CASSQDKTPRRAFF

abundance: few
d_gene: TRBD2
j_gene: TRBJ2-3
v_gene: TRBV9
CDR3nt: TGTGCCAGCAGCGTAAGTCCTAGCGGGCGTTCTAGCACAGATACGCAGTATTTT
CDR3aa: CASSVSPSGRSSTDTQYF

abundance: .
d_gene: TRBD2
j_gene: TRBJ2-7
v_gene: TRBV20-1
CDR3nt: TGCAGTGCTAATCAGGGGGGGTTTAGCGGGAGGGCCAGTTACGAGCAGTACTTC
CDR3aa: CSANQGGFSGRASYEQYF

abundance: few
d_gene: .
j_gene: TRBJ2-5
v_gene: TRBV19
CDR3nt: TGTGCCAGTAGTATGTCTAGCCAAGAGACCCAGTACTTC
CDR3aa: CASSMSSQETQYF

abundance: few
d_gene: .
j_gene: TRBJ1-3
v_gene: TRBV5-1
CDR3nt: TGCGCCAGCAGCTTCGGGGCGCGGTCATCTGGAAACACCATATATTTT
CDR3aa: CASSFGARSSGNTIYF

abundance: few
d_gene: TRBD2
j_gene: TRBJ2-1
v_gene: TRBV30
CDR3nt: TGTGCCTCAGAGCTCCGAGCGGGAGTGGGTGAGCAGTTCTTC
CDR3aa: CASELRAGVGEQFF

abundance: .
d_gene: TRBD1
j_gene: TRBJ2-7
v_gene: TRBV12-3/TRBV12-4
CDR3nt: TGTGCCAGCAGGGTGACAGGGTCCTACGAGCAGTACTTC
CDR3aa: CASRVTGSYEQYF

abundance: few
d_gene: .
j_gene: TRBJ1-2
v_gene: TRBV10-2
CDR3nt: TGCGCCAGCGGGTCGAGGCAATGGGTTAACTATGGCTACACCTTC
CDR3aa: CASGSRQWVNYGYTF

abundance: many
d_gene: .
j_gene: TRBJ2-7
v_gene: TRBV29-1
CDR3nt: TGCAGCGTTAGAGTGGTCGGGGTCGAGCAGTACTTC
CDR3aa: CSVRVVGVEQYF

abundance: once
d_gene: .
j_gene: TRBJ1-1
v_gene: TRBV27
CDR3nt: TGTGCCAGCAGCCAACCGACAGCCAGCCAAGCTTTCTTT
CDR3aa: CASSQPTASQAFF

abundance: .
d_gene: TRBD2
j_gene: TRBJ2-2
v_gene: TRBV20-1
CDR3nt: TGCAGTGCTAGAGATATGGGACTAGCGGGACGGGGGAGCACCGGGGAGCTGTTTTTT
CDR3aa: CSARDMGLAGRGSTGELFF

abundance: .
d_gene: .
j_gene: TRBJ2-1
v_gene: TRBV6-1
CDR3nt: TGTGCCAGCAGTCTCCGAGGTTCCCATGAGCAGTTCTTC
CDR3aa: CASSLRGSHEQFF